These T cell receptor beta chains were read from a single sample in a study of CD4 T cells in relation to SARS-CoV-2 and coronaviruses. No antigen has been identified for these receptors. TCRdb's table, derived via immunoSEQ multiplex PCR, lists solely in-frame clones and lacks some. The sample lists about 22,000 clones, roughly 66% seen once, with approximately 11% in the top ten. Sequenced sample: CD4+ T cells from PBMCs, cultured in vitro. The receptors come from a human donor in good health. Each CDR3 is given with its conserved first and last residue.

CDR3 length	V gene	J gene	CDR3 protein
16	TRBV9	TRBJ2-3	CASSGGTGGHADTQYF
15	TRBV4-3	TRBJ1-1	CASSHQPPTGGEAFF
15	TRBV6-5	TRBJ2-5	CASSFEGGRRETQYF
14	TRBV6-6	TRBJ2-7	CASSYPGGSYEQYF
14	TRBV6-5	TRBJ1-1	CASSPLGGYTEAFF
13	TRBV19	TRBJ2-3	CASRDRSQDTQYF
12	TRBV29-1	TRBJ1-3	CSVKDIGNTIYF
18	TRBV1	TRBJ2-3	CTSSQEGKFEDWCVTQYF
13	TRBV9	TRBJ1-2	CASSVQGLGGYTF
15	TRBV7-3	TRBJ2-1	CASSEQGAAGNEQFF
13	TRBV12-5	TRBJ2-5	CASGGRTQETQYF
13	TRBV12-3/TRBV12-4	TRBJ2-5	CASSSGQRETQYF
16	TRBV5-1	TRBJ2-4	CASSPATFTAKNIQYF
13	TRBV28	TRBJ1-1	CAIDTGKNTEAFF
23	TRBV2	TRBJ2-3	CASSEYPTGTSGGVLGSTDTQYF
15	TRBV19	TRBJ2-2	CASTYGTGLTGELFF
15	TRBV5-5	TRBJ2-1	CASSLGTGVYNEQFF
14	TRBV6-1	TRBJ1-6	CASKSQRGGPTLHF
16	TRBV7-2	TRBJ2-2	CASSLGKGRKTGELFF
13	TRBV19	TRBJ1-1	CASSIAQGTEAFF
14	TRBV7-2	TRBJ2-7	CASSLGLQLYEQYF
16	TRBV6-5	TRBJ1-3	CASSLQGIIGGNTIYF
12	TRBV12-3/TRBV12-4	TRBJ1-5	CASKGYNQPQHF
11	TRBV10-2	TRBJ1-2	CASGSNYGYTF
13	TRBV6-5	TRBJ1-5	CASKQASNQPQHF
11	TRBV5-1	TRBJ2-5	CASSLEETQYF